This TCR beta chain was captured in a study of cytomegalovirus exposure and HLA in healthy donors. At the level of the study: The same platform was used for the 130 or so validation repertoires as for the approximately 730 first-cohort repertoires, as reported in a later analysis.

Study outcomes and limitations: The majority of TCR sequences were rare, yet some public TCRs appeared in many donors. The authors enumerated some 170 TCR beta chains as linked to cytomegalovirus.

Germline assignment: CDR1 MNHEY and CDR2 SMNVEV (reference sequence). V trimming: 3 bases; J trimming: 1 base; junction bases outside the gene matches: 5. The CDR3 runs to 15 residues. Profiled with immunoSEQ multiplex PCR; TCRdb holds only in-frame clones, not every one. The sample has approximately 300,000 clones, roughly 87% seen once. With regard to this clone: Its antigen is currently unknown.

The chain combines TRBV27 with TRBJ2-7; 8 bases agree with TRBD1. The origin of this receptor is a woman in her twenties or thirties in good health and CMV-seropositive. The sample comprised PBMCs. The CDR3 DNA reads TGTGCCAGCAGTTTCGGGACAGGAGTATCCTACGAGCAGTACTTC. Its protein product is CASSFGTGVSYEQYF.